This T cell receptor beta chain emerged from a study of shared clonotypes between healthy human individuals. Whole-study results and caveats: Naive CD4 clonotypes overlapped across several donors at roughly 5.1%. Rarefaction exposed incomplete sorted-subset sequencing despite large depth.

CD45RO-negative, CCR7-selected cells formed the naive CD8 fraction, which excluded terminally differentiated effector memory CD45RA+ cells. There were no recent acute infections or vaccinations among the donors, who were healthy HIV-negative adults. This CDR3 spans 16 amino acids. V lost 1 base and J lost 3; bases outside the gene matches: 9. CDR1 and CDR2 (germline): MGHRA, YSYEKL. Comment on this clone: The antigen is not known.

How the authors handled the data: ImmunoSEQ junction-only sequences lacked quality scores, so their filtering differed. Generated by immunoSEQ multiplex PCR, the TCRdb table keeps only in-frame clones and is missing some. The D gene and trimming were derived from the DNA, and the V and J assignments and clone size from that table. The top ten hold approximately 1.7% of the sample, which has about 2.1 million clones, about 92% seen once. The V gene is TRBV4-1, the J gene TRBJ2-7, with 7 bases fitting TRBD1. The clonotype was recovered from a man in his late teens or twenties in good health. Some clones in this sample may be carry-over from other donors' samples. The sequencing input was naive CD8+ T cells from PBMCs. The CDR3 DNA is TGCGCCAGCAGCCAAGCTAACCCGACAGGGTTCTACGAGCAGTACTTC. It specifies CASSQANPTGFYEQYF.